Sequencing of this TCR beta chain was carried out in a study of control samples from healthy donors and cancer patients. Some clones are missing from TCRdb's copy, which holds only in-frame ones; the method was immunoSEQ multiplex PCR. The table has about 160,000 clones, approximately 94% seen once. This CDR3 spans 11 amino acids. The ends were cut back, 5 bases at V and 6 bases at J, with 7 bases in the middle. CDR1 and CDR2 from the germline V gene are DFQATT and SNEGSKA (reference sequence). The sequence derives from a man in his sixties with colorectal cancer. Source material: PBMCs. V gene TRBV20-1 combines with J gene TRBJ1-4; D is undetermined. The CDR3 DNA reads TGCAGTGCTTCTTACGATGAAAAACTGTTTTTT. Protein product: CSASYDEKLFF.